These 11 T cell receptor beta chains came from one sample sequenced in a study of identical twins. TCRdb redid the calling of the 5' RACE reads with MiXCR, one entry per CDR3 protein. The sample contains about 460,000 distinct CDR3 sequences, more than 13% of which appear only once. The sample was also reused in another study, on yellow fever vaccine responses in identical twins.

The sequencing sample was made of CD4+ T cells sorted from blood. The receptors shown here come from a woman aged 18 to 35 in good health.

The chain's CDR3 is CSVELTEKLFF. The CDR3 nucleotides read TGCAGCGTTGAATTAACCGAAAAACTGTTTTTT. The rearrangement links TRBV29-1 to TRBJ1-4; D unclear. CDR3 length: 11 amino acids. The germline V and J ends were trimmed by 2 bases and 8 bases, with 6 bases remaining between them. Looked up from germline, CDR1 is SQVTM and CDR2 is ANQGSEA.

The chain has TRBV6-2 or TRBV6-3 and TRBJ2-7; TRBD1 or TRBD2 may be the D gene (6 bases each). From germline, CDR1 is MNHEY and CDR2 SVGEGT. Trimming stripped 0 bases from V and 2 bases from J, with 14 bases between. This CDR3 region has 16 residues. CDR3 bases: TGTGCCAGCAGTTACTCGAGTTGGGGGGCAACCTACGAGCAGTACTTC. It is translated as CASSYSSWGATYEQYF.

The J gene is TRBJ2-1, the V gene TRBV28; TRBD1 might be the D (5 bases). The CDR3 sequence is 12 residues long. Germline V gene data show CDR1 as MDHEN and CDR2 as SYDVKM. The ends were cut back, 4 bases at V and 10 bases at J, with 11 bases in the middle. CDR3: CASSSQVPEQFF. CDR3 DNA sequence: TGTGCCAGCAGTTCACAGGTACCCGAGCAGTTCTTC. Full variable domain (rest looked up from reference TRBV28 and TRBJ2-1): DVKVTQSSRYLVKRTGEKVFLECVQDMDHENMFWYRQDPGLGLRLIYFSYDVKMKEKGDIPEGYSVSREKKERFSLILESASTNQTSMYLCASSSQVPEQFFGPGTRLTVL.

This clonotype was recorded a few times. The J gene is TRBJ2-6, the V gene TRBV12-3 or TRBV12-4; 9 bases are a match to TRBD1. This CDR3 is built from 18 residues. Losses at the gene ends were 3 bases for V and 4 bases for J; bases not matched to a gene: 10. The DNA for the CDR3 is TGTGCCAGCAGTTTTCGTCCCGGGACAGGGACCGGGGCCAACGTCCTGACTTTC. Translated, it gives CASSFRPGTGTGANVLTF.

This rearrangement joins TRBV9 to TRBJ2-7, with D uncertain. The CDR3 runs to 14 residues. Per germline, CDR1 SGDLS and CDR2 YYNGEE. With 0 bases removed from V and 4 bases from J, the gap between germline ends came to 11 bases. The CDR3 region has the DNA TGTGCCAGCAGCGTAGGCCCTTCGGTATACGAGCAGTACTTC. Encoded protein: CASSVGPSVYEQYF.

This clonotype was detected only a few times. This chain uses TRBV20-1 with TRBJ2-5; TRBD1 might be the D (7 bases). The V gene lost 3 bases and the J gene lost 0 bases, with 17 bases spanning the gap. CDR1 and CDR2 from the germline V gene are DFQATT and SNEGSKA (reference sequence). The CDR3 is made up of 16 amino acids. The chain's CDR3 is CSASPVAGGNQETQYF. The CDR3 DNA follows: TGCAGTGCTAGCCCTGTCGCAGGGGGGAACCAAGAGACCCAGTACTTC.

This rearrangement joins TRBV6-4 to TRBJ2-1; 8 nucleotides align to TRBD2. The CDR3 consists of 14 residues. Germline V gives CDR1 MRHNA, CDR2 SNTAGT. The ends lost 3 bases at V and 7 bases at J; junction bases unmatched: 5. The DNA of the CDR3 is TGTGCCAGCAGTGAGACTAGCGTGAGGAATGAGCAGTTCTTC. Its translation: CASSETSVRNEQFF.

This clonotype was counted between two and nine times. The genes are TRBV3-1 and TRBJ1-1; perhaps TRBD1 as D (6 bases). Trimming took off 6 bases at V and 8 bases at J, with 13 bases between the two ends. The CDR3 has 12 residues. The germline V gene encodes CDR1 LGHDT and CDR2 YNNKEL (reference sequence). CDR3 region: CASSSRGAEAFF. The CDR3, as DNA: TGTGCCAGCAGTTCCAGGGGAGCAGAAGCTTTCTTT.

The rearrangement uses TRBV7-2 and TRBJ2-4, with TRBD1 matching over 7 bases. Germline V gene sequence: CDR1 SGHTA, CDR2 FQGNSA. The CDR3 extends over 13 amino acids. V shed 3 bases and J 7 bases; nucleotides not matched to a gene: 3. The CDR3 nucleotides read TGTGCCAGCAGCTTGGGGACAGTGAACATTCAGTACTTC. It codes for CASSLGTVNIQYF.

The CDR3 loop reads CASSSPTFLGDTQYF. The CDR3, as DNA: TGTGCCAGCAGTTCCCCGACCTTTTTGGGAGATACGCAGTATTTT. The chain recombines TRBV28 with TRBJ2-3; D uncertain. The CDR3 spans 15 residues. V was pared by 4 bases and J by 5 bases, with 16 bases between. Germline V CDR1 and CDR2: MDHEN, SYDVKM.

This clonotype was observed a handful of times. The chain links TRBV6-2 or TRBV6-3 to TRBJ2-1; 9 positions agree with TRBD2. Trimming removed 6 bases from V and 9 bases from J; junction bases left unmatched: 15. The CDR3 has 16 amino acids. CDR1 is MNHEY, CDR2 SVGEGT, per germline. CDR3 in amino acids: CASSLLGSGRLGEQFF. The CDR3 DNA follows: TGTGCCAGCAGCTTACTGGGTAGCGGGAGACTGGGTGAGCAGTTCTTC.